These 8 T cell receptor beta chains were all obtained from the same sample, sequenced in a study of shared clonotypes between healthy human individuals. It was CD45RO-negative cells, positively selected for CCR7, that made up naive CD8 cells, with terminally differentiated effector memory CD45RA+ cells excluded. TCRdb's table, derived via immunoSEQ multiplex PCR, lists solely in-frame clones and lacks some. Seen here are some 580,000 clones, about 98% observed once, and the top ten hold approximately 0.3%. Sequenced input: naive CD8+ T cells sorted from blood. The origin of the receptors is a young man in good health.

The gene calls are TRBV7-9 and TRBJ1-2; possible D gene TRBD1, 6 bases. The CDR3 loop spans 15 amino acids. The germline gives CDR1 SEHNR, CDR2 FQNEAQ (reference sequence). With 8 bases removed from V and 3 bases from J, the gap between germline ends came to 19 bases. As DNA, the CDR3 is TGTGCCAGCGCATCCCCGGGACATACCTACTATGGCTACACCTTC. This encodes CASASPGHTYYGYTF.

The rearrangement uses TRBV15 and TRBJ2-1, with 15 bases that match TRBD2. The trim removed 5 bases at V and 7 bases at J, leaving 6 bases unmatched. The CDR3 is 16 residues long. Germline V gene lookup returns CDR1 LNHNV and CDR2 YYDKDF (reference sequence). CDR3 bases: TGTGCCACCAGCGGCGGACTAGCGGGAGGGTATAATGAGCAGTTCTTC. Protein sequence: CATSGGLAGGYNEQFF.

In this sample, this clone turned up once. The V call is TRBV4-1, the J call TRBJ2-7; TRBD1 matches at 10 bases. This CDR3 spans 16 amino acids. V shed 4 bases and J 0 bases; nucleotides not matched to a gene: 6. From germline, CDR1 is MGHRA and CDR2 YSYEKL. This CDR3 is CASSPYGDRGSYEQYF. CDR3 bases: TGCGCCAGCAGCCCCTACGGGGACAGGGGCTCCTACGAGCAGTACTTC.

This clone was found once. This sequence joins TRBV7-9 and TRBJ2-2; 7 nucleotides align to TRBD1. The CDR3 covers 15 residues. Germline loops: CDR1 SEHNR, CDR2 FQNEAQ (reference sequence). V trimming: 4 bases; J trimming: 4 bases; junction bases outside the gene matches: 6. CDR3 residues: CASSSMTGSTGELFF. The CDR3 DNA sequence: TGTGCCAGCAGCTCAATGACAGGGTCCACCGGGGAGCTGTTTTTT. The whole variable domain, remainder taken from reference TRBV7-9 and TRBJ2-2, is DTGVSQNPRHKITKRGQNVTFRCDPISEHNRLYWYRQTLGQGPEFLTYFQNEAQLEKSRLLSDRFSAERPKGSFSTLEIQRTEQGDSAMYLCASSSMTGSTGELFFGEGSRLTVL.

This sequence joins TRBV29-1 and TRBJ2-1; D is unclear. This CDR3 comprises 13 residues. The germline V gene encodes CDR1 SQVTM and CDR2 ANQGSEA. Trimming took off 4 bases at V and 2 bases at J, with 9 bases between the two ends. The CDR3 DNA follows: TGCAGCGTTGGGTCTGCTACCTACAATGAGCAGTTCTTC. It yields the protein CSVGSATYNEQFF.

This clone was seen once. CDR3 sequence: CASSLFYGTGNFYQETQYF. The DNA of the CDR3 is TGTGCCAGCAGCTTATTTTATGGGACAGGCAATTTTTACCAAGAGACCCAGTACTTC. The chain carries TRBV7-9 and TRBJ2-5; 8 bases fit TRBD1. This CDR3 contains 19 residues. Germline assignment: CDR1 SEHNR and CDR2 FQNEAQ (reference sequence). Trimming at V came to 2 bases and at J to 0 bases, leaving 14 bases not matched to a gene.

This chain connects TRBV4-3 to TRBJ2-5, with TRBD1 identical over 7 bases. J was trimmed by 4 bases and V by 5 bases; bases with no gene match: 10. CDR1 LGHNA and CDR2 YSLEER come from the germline V gene. The CDR3 spans 15 residues. The CDR3 sequence: CASSTGTGVRETQYF. As DNA, the CDR3 is TGCGCCAGCAGCACGGGTACAGGGGTACGAGAGACCCAGTACTTC.

Concerning this clone itself: At the DNA level, this CDR3 is encoded by other sequences in the same sample as well. This chain uses TRBV4-1 with TRBJ2-7; D not certain. CDR3 length: 12 residues. V shed 4 bases and J shed 3 bases, with 7 bases lying between them. Germline CDR1 is MGHRA and CDR2 is YSYEKL. Written as DNA, the CDR3 is TGCGCCAGCAGCCCGGACGGCTACGAGCAGTACTTC. This gives the protein CASSPDGYEQYF.